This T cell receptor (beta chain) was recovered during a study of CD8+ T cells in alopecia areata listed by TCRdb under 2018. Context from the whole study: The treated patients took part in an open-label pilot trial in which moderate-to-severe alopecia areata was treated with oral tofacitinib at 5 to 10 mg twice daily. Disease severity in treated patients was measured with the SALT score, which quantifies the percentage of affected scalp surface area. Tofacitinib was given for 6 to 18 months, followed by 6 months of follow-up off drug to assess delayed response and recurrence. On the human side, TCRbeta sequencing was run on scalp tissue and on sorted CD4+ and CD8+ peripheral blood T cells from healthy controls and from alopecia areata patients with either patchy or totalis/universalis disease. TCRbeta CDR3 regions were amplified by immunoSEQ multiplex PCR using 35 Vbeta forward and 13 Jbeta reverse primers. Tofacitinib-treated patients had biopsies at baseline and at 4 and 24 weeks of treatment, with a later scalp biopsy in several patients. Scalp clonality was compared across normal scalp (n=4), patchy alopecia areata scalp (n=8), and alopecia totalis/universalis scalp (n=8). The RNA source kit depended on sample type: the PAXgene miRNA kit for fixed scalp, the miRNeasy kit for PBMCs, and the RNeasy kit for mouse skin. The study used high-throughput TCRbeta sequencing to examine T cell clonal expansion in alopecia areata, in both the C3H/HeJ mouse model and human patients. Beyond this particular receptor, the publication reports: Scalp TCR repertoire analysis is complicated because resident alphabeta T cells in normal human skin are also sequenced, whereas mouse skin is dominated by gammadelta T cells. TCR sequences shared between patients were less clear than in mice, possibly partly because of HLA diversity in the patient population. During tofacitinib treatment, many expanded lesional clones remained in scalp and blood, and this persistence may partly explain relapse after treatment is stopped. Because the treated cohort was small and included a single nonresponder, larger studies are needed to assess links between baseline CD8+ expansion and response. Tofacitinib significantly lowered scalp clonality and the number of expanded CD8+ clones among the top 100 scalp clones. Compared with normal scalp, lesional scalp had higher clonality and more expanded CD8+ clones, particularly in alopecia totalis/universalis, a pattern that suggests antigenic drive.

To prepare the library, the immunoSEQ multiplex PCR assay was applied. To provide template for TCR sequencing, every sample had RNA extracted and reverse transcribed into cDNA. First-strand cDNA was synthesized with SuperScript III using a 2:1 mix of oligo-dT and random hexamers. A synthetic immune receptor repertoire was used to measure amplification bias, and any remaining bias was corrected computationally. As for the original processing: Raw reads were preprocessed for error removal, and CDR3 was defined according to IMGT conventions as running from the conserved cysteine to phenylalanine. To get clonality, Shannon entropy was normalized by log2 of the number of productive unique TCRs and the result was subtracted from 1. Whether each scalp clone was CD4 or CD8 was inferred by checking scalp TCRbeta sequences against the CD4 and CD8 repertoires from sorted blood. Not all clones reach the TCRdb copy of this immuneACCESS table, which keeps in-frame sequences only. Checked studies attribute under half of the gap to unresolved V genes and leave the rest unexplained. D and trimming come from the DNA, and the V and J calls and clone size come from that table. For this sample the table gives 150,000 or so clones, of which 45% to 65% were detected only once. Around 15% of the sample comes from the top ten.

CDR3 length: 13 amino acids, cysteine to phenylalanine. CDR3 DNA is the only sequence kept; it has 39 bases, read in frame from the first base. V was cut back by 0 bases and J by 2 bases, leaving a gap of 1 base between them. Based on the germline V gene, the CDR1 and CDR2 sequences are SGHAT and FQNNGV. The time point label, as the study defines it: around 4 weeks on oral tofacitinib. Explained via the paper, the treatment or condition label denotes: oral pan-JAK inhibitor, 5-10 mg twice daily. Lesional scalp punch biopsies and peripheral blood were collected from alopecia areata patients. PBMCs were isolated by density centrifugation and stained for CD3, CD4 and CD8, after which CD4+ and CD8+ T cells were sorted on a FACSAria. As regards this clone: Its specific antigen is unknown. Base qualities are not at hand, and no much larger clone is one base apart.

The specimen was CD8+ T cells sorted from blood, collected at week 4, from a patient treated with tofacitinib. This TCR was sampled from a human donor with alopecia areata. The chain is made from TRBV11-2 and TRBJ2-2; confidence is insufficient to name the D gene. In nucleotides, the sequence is TGTGCCAGCAGCTTAGAAAACACCGGGGAGCTGTTTTTT. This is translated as CASSLENTGELFF.